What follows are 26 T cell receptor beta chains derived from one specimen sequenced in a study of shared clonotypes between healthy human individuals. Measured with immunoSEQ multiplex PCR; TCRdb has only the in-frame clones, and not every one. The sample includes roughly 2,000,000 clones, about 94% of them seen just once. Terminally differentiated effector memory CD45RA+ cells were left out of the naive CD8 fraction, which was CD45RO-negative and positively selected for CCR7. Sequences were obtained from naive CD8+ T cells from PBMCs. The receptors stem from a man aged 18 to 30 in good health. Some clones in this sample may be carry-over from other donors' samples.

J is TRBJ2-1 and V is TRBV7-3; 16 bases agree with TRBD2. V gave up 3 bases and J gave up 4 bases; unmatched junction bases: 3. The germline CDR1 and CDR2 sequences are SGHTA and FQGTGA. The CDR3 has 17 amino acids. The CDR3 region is CASSLGLAGGLYNEQFF. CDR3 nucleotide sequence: TGTGCCAGCAGCTTGGGACTAGCGGGAGGGTTATACAATGAGCAGTTCTTC.

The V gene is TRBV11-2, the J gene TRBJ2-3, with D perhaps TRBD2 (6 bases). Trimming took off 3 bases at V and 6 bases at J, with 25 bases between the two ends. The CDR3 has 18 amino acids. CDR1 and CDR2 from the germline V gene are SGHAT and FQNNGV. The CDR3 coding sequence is TGTGCCAGCAGCTTTTATGGCGGGAAGAACCGCGCATCGGATACGCAGTATTTT. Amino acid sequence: CASSFYGGKNRASDTQYF.

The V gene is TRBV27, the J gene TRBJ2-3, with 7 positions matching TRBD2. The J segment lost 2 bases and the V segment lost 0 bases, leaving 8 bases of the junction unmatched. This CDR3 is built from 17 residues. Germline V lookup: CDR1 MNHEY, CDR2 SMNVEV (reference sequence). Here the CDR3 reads CASSLSMLAAFTDTQYF. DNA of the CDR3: TGTGCCAGCAGTTTATCGATGCTAGCGGCCTTCACAGATACGCAGTATTTT.

CDR3 amino acids: CAWDSGISGNTIYF. CDR3 nucleotide sequence: TGTGCCTGGGACTCAGGGATCTCTGGAAACACCATATATTTT. The chain links TRBV30 to TRBJ1-3, with a tentative D call TRBD1 (5 bases). V lost 5 bases to trimming and J lost 0 bases, with 11 bases between them. The CDR3 runs 14 residues. Germline assignment: CDR1 GTSNPN and CDR2 SVGIG (reference sequence).

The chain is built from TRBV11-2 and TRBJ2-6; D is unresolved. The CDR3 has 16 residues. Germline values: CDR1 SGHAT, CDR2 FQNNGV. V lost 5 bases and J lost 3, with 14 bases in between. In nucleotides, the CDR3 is TGTGCCAGCAGCCCGGACCGAATAGTTGGGGCCAACGTCCTGACTTTC. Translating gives CASSPDRIVGANVLTF. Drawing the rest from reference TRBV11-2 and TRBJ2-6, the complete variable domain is EAGVAQSPRYKIIEKRQSVAFWCNPISGHATLYWYQQILGQGPKLLIQFQNNGVVDDSQLPKDRFSAERLKGVDSTLKIQPAKLEDSAVYLCASSPDRIVGANVLTFGAGSRLTVL.

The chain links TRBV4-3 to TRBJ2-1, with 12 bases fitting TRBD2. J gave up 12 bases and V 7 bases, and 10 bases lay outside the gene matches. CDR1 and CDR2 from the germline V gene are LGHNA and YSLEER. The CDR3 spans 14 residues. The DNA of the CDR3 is TGCGCCAGCAACGTAGGACTAGCGGGATCGCGGCAGTTCTTC. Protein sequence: CASNVGLAGSRQFF.

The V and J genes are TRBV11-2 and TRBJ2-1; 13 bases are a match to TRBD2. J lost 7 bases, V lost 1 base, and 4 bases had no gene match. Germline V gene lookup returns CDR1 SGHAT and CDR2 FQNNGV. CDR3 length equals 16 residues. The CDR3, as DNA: TGTGCCAGCAGCTTAGTACTAGCGGGAGGGGGGAATGAGCAGTTCTTC. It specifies CASSLVLAGGGNEQFF.

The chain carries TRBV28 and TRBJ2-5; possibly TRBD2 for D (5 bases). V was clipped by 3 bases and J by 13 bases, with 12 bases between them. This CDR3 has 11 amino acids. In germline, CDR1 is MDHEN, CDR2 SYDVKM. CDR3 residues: CASSFFGVRYF. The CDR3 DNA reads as TGTGCCAGCAGTTTCTTCGGGGTCCGGTACTTC.

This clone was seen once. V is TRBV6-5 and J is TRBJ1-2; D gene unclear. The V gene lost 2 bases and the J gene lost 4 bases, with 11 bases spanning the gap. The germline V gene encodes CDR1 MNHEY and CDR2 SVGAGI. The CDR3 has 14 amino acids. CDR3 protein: CASSYRPDSYGYTF. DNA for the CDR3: TGTGCCAGCAGTTACCGGCCGGATTCCTATGGCTACACCTTC.

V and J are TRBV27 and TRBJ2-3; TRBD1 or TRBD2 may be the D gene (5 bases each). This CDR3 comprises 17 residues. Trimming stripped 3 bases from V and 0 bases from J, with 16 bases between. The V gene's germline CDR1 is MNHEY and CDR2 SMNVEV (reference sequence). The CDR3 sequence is CASSFRSGRSSTDTQYF. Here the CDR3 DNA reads TGTGCCAGCAGTTTCCGCTCGGGACGGTCAAGCACAGATACGCAGTATTTT.

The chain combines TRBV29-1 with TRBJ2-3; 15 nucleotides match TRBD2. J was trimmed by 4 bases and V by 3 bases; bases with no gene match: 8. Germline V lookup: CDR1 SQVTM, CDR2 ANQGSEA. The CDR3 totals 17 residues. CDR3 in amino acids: CSVEGLAGGSSPDTQYF. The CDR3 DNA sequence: TGCAGCGTTGAGGGACTAGCGGGAGGCAGCTCCCCAGATACGCAGTATTTT.

CDR3 coding DNA: TGTGCCAGCAGTAATCTAGGAGAGTCCTACGAGCAGTACTTC. Its protein product is CASSNLGESYEQYF. The genes are TRBV6-6 and TRBJ2-7; D call uncertain. This CDR3 comprises 14 residues. Trimming cost V 5 bases and J 1 base, with 12 bases left between them. Looked up from germline, CDR1 is MNHNY and CDR2 is SVGAGI (reference sequence).

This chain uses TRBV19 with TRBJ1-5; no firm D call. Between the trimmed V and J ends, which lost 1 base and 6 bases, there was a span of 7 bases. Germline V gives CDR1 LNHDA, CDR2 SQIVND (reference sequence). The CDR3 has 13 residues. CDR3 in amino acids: CASSIGAAQPQHF. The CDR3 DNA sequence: TGTGCCAGTAGTATAGGGGCAGCTCAGCCCCAGCATTTT. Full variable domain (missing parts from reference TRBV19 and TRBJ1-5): DGGITQSPKYLFRKEGQNVTLSCEQNLNHDAMYWYRQDPGQGLRLIYYSQIVNDFQKGDIAEGYSVSREKKESFPLTVTSAQKNPTAFYLCASSIGAAQPQHFGDGTRLSIL.

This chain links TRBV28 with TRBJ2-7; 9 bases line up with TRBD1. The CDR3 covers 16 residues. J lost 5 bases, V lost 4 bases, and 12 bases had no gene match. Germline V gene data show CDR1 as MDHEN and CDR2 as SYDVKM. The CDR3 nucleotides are TGTGCCAGCAGTTCGGAACTGAGGGACAGGGTTAACGAGCAGTACTTC. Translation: CASSSELRDRVNEQYF.

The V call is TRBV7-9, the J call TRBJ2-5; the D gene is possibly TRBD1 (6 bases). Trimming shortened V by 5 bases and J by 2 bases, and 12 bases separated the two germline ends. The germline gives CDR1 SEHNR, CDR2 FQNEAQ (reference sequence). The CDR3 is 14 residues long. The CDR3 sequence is CASSRQVGQETQYF. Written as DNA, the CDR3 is TGTGCCAGCAGCCGACAGGTGGGGCAAGAGACCCAGTACTTC.

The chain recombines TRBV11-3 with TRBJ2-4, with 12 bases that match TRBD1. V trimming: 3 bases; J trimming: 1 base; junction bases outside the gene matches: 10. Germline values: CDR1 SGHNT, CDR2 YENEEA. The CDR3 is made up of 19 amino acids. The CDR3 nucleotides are TGTGCCAGCAGCTTCACCCCTCGGGACAGGGGGCTGGCCAAAAACATTCAGTACTTC. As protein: CASSFTPRDRGLAKNIQYF.

CDR3: CASSPGGLQPQHF. For the CDR3, the DNA is TGTGCCAGCAGCCCAGGAGGGCTTCAGCCCCAGCATTTT. V and J are TRBV6-6 and TRBJ1-5; D uncertain. The CDR3 spans 13 residues. Germline CDR1 is MNHNY and CDR2 is SVGAGI (reference sequence). Trimming removed 6 bases from V and 6 bases from J, with 12 bases in between.

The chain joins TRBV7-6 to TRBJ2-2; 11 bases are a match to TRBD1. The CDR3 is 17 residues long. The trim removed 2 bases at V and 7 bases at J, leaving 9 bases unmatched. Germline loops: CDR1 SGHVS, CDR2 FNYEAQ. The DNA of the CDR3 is TGTGCCAGCAGCTTATTTGCGGACAGGGGGCTGGGCGGGGAGCTGTTTTTT. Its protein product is CASSLFADRGLGGELFF.

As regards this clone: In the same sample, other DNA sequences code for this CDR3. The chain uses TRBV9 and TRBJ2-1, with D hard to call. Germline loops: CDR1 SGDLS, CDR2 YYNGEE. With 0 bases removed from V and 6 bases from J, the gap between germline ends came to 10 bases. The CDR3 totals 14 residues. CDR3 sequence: CASSVGGVGNEQFF. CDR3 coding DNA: TGTGCCAGCAGCGTAGGTGGGGTCGGCAATGAGCAGTTCTTC.

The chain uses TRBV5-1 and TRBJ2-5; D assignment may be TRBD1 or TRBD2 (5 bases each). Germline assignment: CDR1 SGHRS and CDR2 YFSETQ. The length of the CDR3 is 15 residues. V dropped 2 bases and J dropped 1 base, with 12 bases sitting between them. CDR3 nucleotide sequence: TGCGCCAGCAGCTTTGAGGGGCCCTTCCAAGAGACCCAGTACTTC. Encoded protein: CASSFEGPFQETQYF.

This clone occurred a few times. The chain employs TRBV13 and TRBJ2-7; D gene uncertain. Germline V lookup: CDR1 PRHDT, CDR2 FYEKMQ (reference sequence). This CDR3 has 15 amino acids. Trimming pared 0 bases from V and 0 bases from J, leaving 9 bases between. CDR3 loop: CASSLGRGSSYEQYF. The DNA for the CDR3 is TGTGCCAGCAGCTTAGGCCGAGGAAGCTCCTACGAGCAGTACTTC.

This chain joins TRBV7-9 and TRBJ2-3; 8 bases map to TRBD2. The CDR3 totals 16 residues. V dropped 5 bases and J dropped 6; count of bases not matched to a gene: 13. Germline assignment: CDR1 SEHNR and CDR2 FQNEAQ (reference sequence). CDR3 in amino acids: CASSLRVGRAFDTQYF. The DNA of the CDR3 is TGTGCCAGCAGCCTTAGGGTCGGGAGGGCCTTCGATACGCAGTATTTT.

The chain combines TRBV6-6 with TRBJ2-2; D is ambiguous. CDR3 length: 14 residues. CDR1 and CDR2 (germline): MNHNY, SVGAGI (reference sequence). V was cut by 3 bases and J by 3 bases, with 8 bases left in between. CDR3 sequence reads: CASSYLGYTGELFF. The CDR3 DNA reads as TGTGCCAGCAGTTATTTGGGATACACCGGGGAGCTGTTTTTT.

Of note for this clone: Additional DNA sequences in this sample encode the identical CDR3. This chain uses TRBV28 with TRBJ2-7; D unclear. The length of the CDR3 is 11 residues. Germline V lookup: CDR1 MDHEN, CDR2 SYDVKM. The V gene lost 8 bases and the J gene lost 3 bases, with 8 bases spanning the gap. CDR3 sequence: CASSVGYEQYF. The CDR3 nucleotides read TGTGCCAGCTCGGTGGGCTACGAGCAGTACTTC.

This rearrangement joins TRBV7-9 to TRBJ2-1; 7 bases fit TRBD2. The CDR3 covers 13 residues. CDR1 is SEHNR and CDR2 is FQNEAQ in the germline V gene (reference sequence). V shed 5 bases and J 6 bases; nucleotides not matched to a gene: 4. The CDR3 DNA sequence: TGTGCCAGCAGCGATAGGACTAGCAATGAGCAGTTCTTC. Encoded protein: CASSDRTSNEQFF.

The CDR3 spells CASSLVDRVNTEAFF. In DNA form, the CDR3 reads TGTGCCAGCAGCTTAGTCGACAGGGTGAACACTGAAGCTTTCTTT. The V call is TRBV7-9, the J call TRBJ1-1; TRBD1 aligns across 7 bases. The CDR3 has 15 residues. Germline assignment: CDR1 SEHNR and CDR2 FQNEAQ (reference sequence). V dropped 1 base and J dropped 0; count of bases not matched to a gene: 2.